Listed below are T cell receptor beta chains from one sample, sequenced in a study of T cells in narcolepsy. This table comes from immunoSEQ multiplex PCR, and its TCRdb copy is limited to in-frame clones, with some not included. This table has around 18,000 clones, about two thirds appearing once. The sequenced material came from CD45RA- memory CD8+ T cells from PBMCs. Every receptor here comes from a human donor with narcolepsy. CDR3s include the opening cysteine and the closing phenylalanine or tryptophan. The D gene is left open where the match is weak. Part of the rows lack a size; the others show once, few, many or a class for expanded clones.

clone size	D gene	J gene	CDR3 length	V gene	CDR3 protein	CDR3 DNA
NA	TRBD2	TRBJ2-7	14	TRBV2	CASTPGVAGVEQYF	TGTGCCAGTACCCCCGGGGTAGCGGGAGTAGAACAGTACTTC
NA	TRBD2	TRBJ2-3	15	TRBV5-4	CASSLSGSGADTQYF	TGTGCCAGCAGCCTTAGCGGGAGTGGAGCAGATACGCAGTATTTT
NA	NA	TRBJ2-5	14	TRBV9	CASSTLPNQETQYF	TGTGCCAGCAGCACCCTCCCCAACCAAGAGACCCAGTACTTC
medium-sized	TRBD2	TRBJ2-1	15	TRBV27	CASSVIAGGSNEQFF	TGTGCCAGCAGTGTGATAGCGGGGGGGAGCAATGAGCAGTTCTTC
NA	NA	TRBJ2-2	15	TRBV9	CASSVGGLNVGELFF	TGTGCCAGCAGCGTAGGGGGGCTCAATGTCGGGGAGCTGTTTTTT
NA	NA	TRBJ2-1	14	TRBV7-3	CASSLESSYNEQFF	TGTGCCAGCAGCTTAGAGAGCTCCTACAATGAGCAGTTCTTC
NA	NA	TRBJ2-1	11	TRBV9	CASSLSNEQFF	TGTGCCAGCAGCCTCAGTAATGAGCAGTTCTTC
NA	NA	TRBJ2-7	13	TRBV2	CASTERSPYEQYF	TGTGCCAGCACCGAGAGGTCCCCCTACGAGCAGTACTTC
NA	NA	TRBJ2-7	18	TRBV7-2	CASSVALPGLTLSYEQYF	TGTGCCAGCAGCGTAGCACTACCGGGACTCACGCTCTCCTACGAGCAGTACTTC
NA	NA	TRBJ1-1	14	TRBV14	CASSRNSLNTEAFF	TGTGCCAGCAGCCGCAACAGCTTGAACACTGAAGCTTTCTTT
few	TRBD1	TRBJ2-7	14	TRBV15	CATSRVTGSYEQYF	TGTGCCACCAGCAGAGTGACAGGGTCCTACGAGCAGTACTTC
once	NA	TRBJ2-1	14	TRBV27	CASTYLSSYNEQFF	TGTGCCAGCACCTATCTTAGCTCCTACAATGAGCAGTTCTTC
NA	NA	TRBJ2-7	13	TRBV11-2	CASSLLASYEQYF	TGTGCCAGCAGCTTGCTAGCGAGCTACGAGCAGTACTTC
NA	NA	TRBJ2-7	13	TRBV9	CASSATGANEQYF	TGTGCCAGCAGCGCCACAGGAGCCAACGAGCAGTACTTC
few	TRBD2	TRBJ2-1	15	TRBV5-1	CASTPAGVVRNEQFF	TGCGCCAGCACCCCTGCGGGGGTAGTTCGCAATGAGCAGTTCTTC
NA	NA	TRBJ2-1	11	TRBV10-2	CASSSGVEQFF	TGCGCCAGCAGTTCCGGTGTTGAGCAGTTCTTC
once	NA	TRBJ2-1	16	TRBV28	CASSPIGGSSYNEQFF	TGTGCCAGCAGCCCCATTGGGGGAAGCTCCTACAATGAGCAGTTCTTC
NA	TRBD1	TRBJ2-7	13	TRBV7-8	CASSATGMNEQYF	TGTGCCAGCAGCGCGACAGGGATGAACGAGCAGTACTTC
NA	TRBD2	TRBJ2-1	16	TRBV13	CASSRTSGDSYNEQFF	TGTGCCAGCAGCCGGACTAGCGGGGACTCCTACAATGAGCAGTTCTTC
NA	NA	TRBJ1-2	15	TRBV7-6	CASSLAASGHYGYTF	TGTGCCAGCAGCTTAGCGGCCTCAGGTCACTATGGCTACACCTTC
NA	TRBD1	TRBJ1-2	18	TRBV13	CASSPDRPSVHRANGYTF	TGTGCCAGCAGCCCGGACAGGCCGAGTGTCCACAGGGCGAATGGCTACACCTTC
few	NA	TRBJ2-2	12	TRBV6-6	CASGHHTGELFF	TGTGCCAGCGGACACCACACCGGGGAGCTGTTTTTT
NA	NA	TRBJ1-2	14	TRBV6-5	CASSYSSGGDGYTF	TGTGCCAGCAGTTACTCGAGTGGGGGGGATGGCTACACCTTC
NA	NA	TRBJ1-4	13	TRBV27	CASSLDGNEKLFF	TGTGCCAGCAGTTTGGACGGGAATGAAAAACTGTTTTTT
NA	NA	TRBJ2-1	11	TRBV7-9	CASGSGNEQFF	TGTGCCAGCGGGAGTGGCAATGAGCAGTTCTTC
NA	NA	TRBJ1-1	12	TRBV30	CAWSVQGNEAFF	TGTGCCTGGAGTGTACAAGGGAATGAAGCTTTCTTT
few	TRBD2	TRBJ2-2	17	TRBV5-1	CASSLYAISGGDGELFF	TGCGCCAGCAGCTTGTATGCGATTAGCGGGGGAGACGGGGAGCTGTTTTTT
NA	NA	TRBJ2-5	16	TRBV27	CASTALPARGEETQYF	TGTGCCAGCACCGCGCTTCCTGCCAGGGGGGAGGAGACCCAGTACTTC
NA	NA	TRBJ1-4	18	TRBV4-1	CASSRNLGGGGTNEKLFF	TGCGCCAGCAGCCGAAACCTCGGGGGGGGTGGTACTAATGAAAAACTGTTTTTT
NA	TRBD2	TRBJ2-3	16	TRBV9	CASSLGASGDTDTQYF	TGTGCCAGCAGCCTAGGGGCTAGCGGTGACACAGATACGCAGTATTTT
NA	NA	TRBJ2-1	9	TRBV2	CAISNEQFF	TGTGCCATTTCGAATGAGCAGTTCTTC
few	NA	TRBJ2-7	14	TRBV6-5	CASSYDLASYEQYF	TGTGCCAGCAGTTACGACCTGGCTTCCTACGAGCAGTACTTC
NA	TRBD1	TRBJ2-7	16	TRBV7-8	CASSSRQGRHPYEQYF	TGTGCCAGCAGCTCTAGACAGGGAAGGCATCCCTACGAGCAGTACTTC
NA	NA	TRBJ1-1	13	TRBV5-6	CASSLELGAEAFF	TGTGCCAGCAGCTTGGAACTCGGGGCTGAAGCTTTCTTT
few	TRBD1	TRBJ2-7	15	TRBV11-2	CASSFTGTGMYEQYF	TGTGCCAGCAGCTTCACCGGGACAGGGATGTACGAGCAGTACTTC
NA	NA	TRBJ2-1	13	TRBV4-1	CASSLAAYREQFF	TGCGCCAGCAGCCTTGCGGCGTATCGCGAGCAGTTCTTC
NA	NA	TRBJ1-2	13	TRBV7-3	CASSLGTGAGYTF	TGTGCCAGCAGCTTAGGGACCGGTGCTGGCTACACCTTC
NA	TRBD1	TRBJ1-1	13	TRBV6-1	CASSTGGRTEAFF	TGTGCCAGCAGTACAGGGGGGCGAACTGAAGCTTTCTTT